The 28 T cell receptor beta chains below all came from one sample that was sequenced in a study of glioma-infiltrating T cells after dendritic cell vaccination. Sequenced by immunoSEQ multiplex PCR; TCRdb stores in-frame clones only, minus some. The profile shows just under 100,000 clones, 65% to 85% of them singletons. The time point is: after dendritic cell vaccination, including at tumor progression/relapse. Source: blood, taken after dendritic cell vaccination. These TCRs come from a human donor with glioblastoma.

The chain uses TRBV7-3 and TRBJ2-2; TRBD2 matches 8 bases. Germline CDR1 reads SGHTA; CDR2 reads FQGTGA. This CDR3 spans 15 amino acids. V shed 4 bases, J shed 1 base, and the junction held 2 bases outside the gene matches. CDR3 nucleotide sequence: TGTGCCAGCAGCTCGGCGGGGGGGAACACCGGGGAGCTGTTTTTT. It translates to CASSSAGGNTGELFF.

The chain joins TRBV9 to TRBJ2-3; D might be TRBD2 (5 bases). CDR3 size: 15 residues. Per germline, CDR1 SGDLS and CDR2 YYNGEE. With 5 bases removed from V and 2 bases from J, the gap between germline ends came to 15 bases. The CDR3 region is CASSVRTQSTDTQYF. CDR3 DNA: TGTGCCAGCAGTGTACGGACTCAATCCACAGATACGCAGTATTTT. Together with reference TRBV9 and TRBJ2-3, the CDR3 gives the full variable domain: DSGVTQTPKHLITATGQRVTLRCSPRSGDLSVYWYQQSLDQGLQFLIQYYNGEERAKGNILERFSAQQFPDLHSELNLSSLELGDSALYFCASSVRTQSTDTQYFGPGTRLTVL.

The chain employs TRBV5-1 and TRBJ2-5; 8 bases map to TRBD2. Germline CDR1 and CDR2: SGHRS and YFSETQ. Trimming at V came to 0 bases and at J to 7 bases, leaving 14 bases not matched to a gene. CDR3 size: 17 residues. The CDR3 region has the DNA TGCGCCAGCAGCTTGGCCGCCCCACGGGGGGGTACCGGGACCCAGTACTTC. It encodes CASSLAAPRGGTGTQYF.

In its sample, this clone was seen once. The rearrangement uses TRBV5-1 and TRBJ1-3; 7 bases are shared with TRBD1. V dropped 0 bases and J dropped 0; count of bases not matched to a gene: 3. This CDR3 spans 16 amino acids. Germline lookup yields CDR1 SGHRS and CDR2 YFSETQ. The chain's CDR3 is CASSLATGPSGNTIYF. The CDR3, as DNA: TGCGCCAGCAGCTTGGCGACAGGGCCCTCTGGAAACACCATATATTTT.

V usage is TRBV19 and J usage is TRBJ2-1; D perhaps matches TRBD2 (5 bases). This CDR3 is 14 amino acids long. Trimming removed 4 bases from V and 4 bases from J, with 11 bases in between. Germline CDR1 LNHDA, CDR2 SQIVND (reference sequence). CDR3 sequence: CASSTAPGYNEQFF. CDR3 bases: TGTGCCAGTAGTACCGCCCCGGGGTACAATGAGCAGTTCTTC.

The chain combines TRBV2 with TRBJ2-3; maybe TRBD2 (6 bases). Germline CDR1 SNHLY, CDR2 FYNNEI. There are 14 residues in the CDR3. Trimming took off 7 bases at V and 3 bases at J, with 14 bases between the two ends. The DNA for the CDR3 is TGTGCCAGCACCGCAGGGAGGTTGACAGATACGCAGTATTTT. It is translated as CASTAGRLTDTQYF.

The chain carries TRBV5-4 and TRBJ1-1; D is unclear. Trimming took off 4 bases at V and 1 base at J, with 17 bases between the two ends. The V gene's germline CDR1 is SGHNT and CDR2 YYREEE (reference sequence). CDR3 size: 16 residues. The CDR3 region is CASSRSEDRENTEAFF. In DNA form, the CDR3 reads TGTGCCAGCAGCCGGTCGGAGGACCGGGAGAACACTGAAGCTTTCTTT.

The V call is TRBV5-6, the J call TRBJ2-5, with TRBD1 as a possible D gene (6 bases). This CDR3 has 15 residues. Trimming stripped 0 bases from V and 4 bases from J, with 13 bases between. Germline CDR1 and CDR2: SGHDT and YYEEEE. CDR3 residues: CASSLVTGTTETQYF. As DNA, the CDR3 is TGTGCCAGCAGCTTGGTTACAGGGACCACAGAGACCCAGTACTTC.

This clone showed up just once. V usage is TRBV28 and J usage is TRBJ1-2, with D unclear. V gave up 1 base and J gave up 4 bases, with 10 bases separating them. CDR1 MDHEN and CDR2 SYDVKM come from the germline V gene. There are 14 residues in the CDR3. The CDR3 sequence is CASSLLRDSYGYTF. The CDR3 DNA is TGTGCCAGCAGTTTATTGAGGGATAGCTATGGCTACACCTTC.

The chain couples TRBV6-5 to TRBJ2-3, with 7 bases that match TRBD2. Germline V lookup: CDR1 MNHEY, CDR2 SVGAGI. The junction had 5 bases not matched to a gene; V was cut back by 2 bases and J by 3 bases. The CDR3 has 15 amino acids. CDR3 bases: TGTGCCAGCAGTTACGGGGGGGGATGGACAGATACGCAGTATTTT. Residues: CASSYGGGWTDTQYF.

The V call is TRBV18, the J call TRBJ1-2; TRBD1 matches 8 bases. J lost 2 bases, V lost 5 bases, and 7 bases had no gene match. The CDR3 has 15 residues. Germline assignment: CDR1 KGHSH and CDR2 LQKENI. The CDR3 region is CASSSQGTGNYGYTF. The CDR3 DNA reads TGTGCCAGCTCATCGCAAGGGACAGGAAACTATGGCTACACCTTC.

The chain combines TRBV2 with TRBJ1-6; D is unresolved. Germline V CDR1 and CDR2: SNHLY, FYNNEI. The V end lost 3 bases, the J end lost 10 bases, and 10 bases lay between the germline ends. The length of the CDR3 is 13 residues. In DNA, the CDR3 is TGTGCCAGCAGTGACTCCTTTGTGTCACCCCTCCACTTT. Residues: CASSDSFVSPLHF.

J is TRBJ2-7 and V is TRBV5-4, with D perhaps TRBD1 (5 bases). The germline CDR1 and CDR2 sequences are SGHNT and YYREEE (reference sequence). The V end lost 0 bases, the J end lost 3 bases, and 10 bases lay between the germline ends. The CDR3 extends over 14 amino acids. The CDR3 region has the DNA TGTGCCAGCAGCTTGGGGCAGGGTCGCTACGAGCAGTACTTC. It encodes CASSLGQGRYEQYF. The full variable domain, its missing parts supplied by reference TRBV5-4 and TRBJ2-7, is ETGVTQSPTHLIKTRGQQVTLRCSSQSGHNTVSWYQQALGQGPQFIFQYYREEENGRGNFPPRFSGLQFPNYSSELNVNALELDDSALYLCASSLGQGRYEQYFGPGTRLTVT.

This clone was observed once. The rearrangement uses TRBV27 and TRBJ2-7, with 8 bases fitting TRBD1. CDR3 size: 15 residues. The V segment lost 6 bases and the J segment 5 bases; nucleotides outside the gene matches: 12. In germline, CDR1 is MNHEY, CDR2 SMNVEV (reference sequence). The CDR3 DNA reads as TGTGCCAGCAGCAAAGAACCTAGGACAGGGAACGAGCAGTACTTC. It encodes CASSKEPRTGNEQYF.

The chain employs TRBV18 and TRBJ2-5, with 7 nucleotides matching TRBD1. The CDR3 spans 17 residues. V trimming: 0 bases; J trimming: 3 bases; junction bases outside the gene matches: 10. Germline CDR1 reads KGHSH; CDR2 reads LQKENI. CDR3 bases: TGTGCCAGCTCACCACCCCCTTCGACAGGGTGGGAAGAGACCCAGTACTTC. Translating gives CASSPPPSTGWEETQYF.

The chain employs TRBV6-4 and TRBJ2-7; 10 positions agree with TRBD2. With V trimmed by 3 bases and J by 3 bases, 17 bases remained unmatched. CDR1 is MRHNA, CDR2 SNTAGT, per germline. This CDR3 comprises 19 residues. The CDR3 nucleotides read TGTGCCAGCAGTGAGACAGACAAGACCGGGACTAGCGCAAGCTACGAGCAGTACTTC. Translated, it gives CASSETDKTGTSASYEQYF.

The chain uses TRBV30 and TRBJ2-7, with a tentative D call TRBD1 (6 bases). CDR1 and CDR2 (germline): GTSNPN, SVGIG (reference sequence). The CDR3 has 16 residues. Trimming shortened V by 0 bases and J by 0 bases, and 15 bases separated the two germline ends. CDR3: CAWSVEGQQSSYEQYF. The CDR3 DNA sequence: TGTGCCTGGAGTGTAGAAGGACAGCAGAGCTCCTACGAGCAGTACTTC. Together with reference TRBV30 and TRBJ2-7, the CDR3 gives the full variable domain: SQTIHQWPATLVQPVGSPLSLECTVEGTSNPNLYWYRQAAGRGLQLLFYSVGIGQISSEVPQNLSASRPQDRQFILSSKKLLLSDSGFYLCAWSVEGQQSSYEQYFGPGTRLTVT.

This clone has just a few counts. The chain has TRBV7-8 and TRBJ1-4; 8 bases match TRBD1. From germline, CDR1 is SGHVS and CDR2 FQNEAQ. V lost 1 base to trimming and J lost 7 bases; unmatched junction nucleotides: 5. The CDR3 extends over 15 amino acids. CDR3 amino acids: CASSLVRDRGEKLFF. The CDR3 DNA reads as TGTGCCAGCAGCTTAGTCCGAGACAGGGGTGAAAAACTGTTTTTT.

Notes on this clone: The CDR3 carries no conserved terminal phenylalanine or tryptophan, so it likely arises from a read error. The V and J genes are TRBV4-1 and TRBJ1-6; 7 bases are shared with TRBD1. V shed 5 bases, J shed 10 bases, and the junction held 17 bases outside the gene matches. The CDR3 length is 17 residues. The germline V gene encodes CDR1 MGHRA and CDR2 YSYEKL. CDR3 protein: CASSANRGGPPRSPLHL. The CDR3 nucleotides are TGCGCCAGCAGCGCGAACCGAGGGGGCCCGCCAAGGTCACCCCTCCACTTG.

The chain carries TRBV30 and TRBJ2-7; 7 bases are shared with TRBD1. Germline assignment: CDR1 GTSNPN and CDR2 SVGIG (reference sequence). This CDR3 comprises 14 residues. The CDR3 is CACKQRQGTYEQYF. In nucleotides, the CDR3 is TGTGCGTGTAAACAGAGACAGGGTACCTACGAGCAGTACTTC.

This chain connects TRBV6-6 to TRBJ1-2; perhaps TRBD1 as D (6 bases). The CDR3 extends over 15 amino acids. Germline-derived CDR1 and CDR2 are MNHNY and SVGAGI (reference sequence). Trimming pared 7 bases from V and 3 bases from J, leaving 18 bases between. The CDR3 bases are TGTGCCAGCACCGCAGGACAGTTACTAGACTATGGCTACACCTTC. Translating it yields CASTAGQLLDYGYTF.

This clone appeared once. The chain uses TRBV2 and TRBJ2-1, with TRBD2 matching 14 bases. Trimming at V came to 6 bases and at J to 10 bases, leaving 20 bases not matched to a gene. CDR3 length: 19 amino acids. Germline V gene lookup returns CDR1 SNHLY and CDR2 FYNNEI. The CDR3 DNA sequence: TGTGCCAGCAGGGCTAAGGGGACTAGCGGGAGTTGGGGTCCCAAGGAGCAGTTCTTC. Amino acid sequence: CASRAKGTSGSWGPKEQFF.

The rearrangement uses TRBV1 and TRBJ1-1; the D segment call TRBD1 is taken from the table without a DNA check. TRBV1 is described as a pseudogene. There are 16 residues in the CDR3. CDR3 in amino acids: CTSSQDRTGGCTEAFF. In DNA, the CDR3 is TGCACCAGCAGCCAAGATAGGACAGGGGGCTGCACTGAAGCTTTCTTT.

The V and J genes are TRBV7-9 and TRBJ2-7; TRBD1 might be the D (7 bases). Trimming shortened V by 5 bases and J by 7 bases, and 21 bases separated the two germline ends. The CDR3 contains 15 residues. Germline CDR1 is SEHNR and CDR2 is FQNEAQ (reference sequence). This CDR3 is CASSARGAAGGEQYF. Written as DNA, the CDR3 is TGTGCCAGCAGCGCCAGGGGGGCAGCTGGGGGGGAGCAGTACTTC. The entire variable domain, with the rest obtained from reference TRBV7-9 and TRBJ2-7, is as follows: DTGVSQNPRHKITKRGQNVTFRCDPISEHNRLYWYRQTLGQGPEFLTYFQNEAQLEKSRLLSDRFSAERPKGSFSTLEIQRTEQGDSAMYLCASSARGAAGGEQYFGPGTRLTVT.

For the CDR3, the DNA is TGTGCCAGCAGCTCCCCAACAGGGTACACTGAAGCTTTCTTT. It yields the protein CASSSPTGYTEAFF. This sequence joins TRBV7-9 and TRBJ1-1, with a tentative D call TRBD1 (6 bases). V was clipped by 4 bases and J by 3 bases, with 12 bases between them. This CDR3 has 14 amino acids. Germline loops: CDR1 SEHNR, CDR2 FQNEAQ (reference sequence).

A few counts support this clone. This chain links TRBV18 with TRBJ1-1; D perhaps matches TRBD1 (5 bases). Germline CDR1 is KGHSH and CDR2 is LQKENI. Trimming removed 3 bases from V and 1 base from J, with 12 bases in between. The CDR3 contains 15 residues. CDR3 bases: TGTGCCAGCTCACCGGGGAGGGGAGGGAACACTGAAGCTTTCTTT. Protein product: CASSPGRGGNTEAFF.

This sequence joins TRBV5-1 and TRBJ1-4; 7 nucleotides match TRBD1. Germline V gene data show CDR1 as SGHRS and CDR2 as YFSETQ. The CDR3 totals 19 residues. V shed 0 bases, J shed 7 bases, and the junction held 18 bases outside the gene matches. The CDR3 nucleotides are TGCGCCAGCAGCTTGGGGGGGTTGGCCAGGGGGGTCTACGCTGAAAAACTGTTTTTT. Amino acid sequence: CASSLGGLARGVYAEKLFF.

The J gene is TRBJ1-2, the V gene TRBV10-3; 10 bases are a match to TRBD1. Losses at the gene ends were 9 bases for V and 8 bases for J; bases not matched to a gene: 9. The CDR3 contains 13 residues. The V gene's germline CDR1 is ENHRY and CDR2 SYGVKD. CDR3 DNA: TGTGCCATACCGGGACAGGGGAGGGGAGGCTACACCTTC. It encodes CAIPGQGRGGYTF.